This T cell receptor beta chain was documented in a study of T cell responses to AZD1222 COVID-19 vaccine. CDR1 and CDR2 from the germline V gene are SEHNR and FQNEAQ (reference sequence). CDR3 size: 17 residues. V lost 6 bases and J lost 8; bases outside the gene matches: 13. The assay was immunoSEQ multiplex PCR, and TCRdb's table has in-frame clones only and misses some. The sample has more than 95,000 clones; 80% to 90% are singletons. Concerning this clone itself: The antigen remains undetermined.

Study-wide results and caveats: In a largely white British group with more females than males, clonal diversity was possibly underestimated.

The sequence came from an adult in good health. The rearrangement joins TRBV7-9 to TRBJ2-1, with 13 bases identical to TRBD2. The starting material was peripheral blood, obtained on day 0 of AZD1222 vaccination. The CDR3, as DNA: TGTGCCAGCAGAGGACTAGCGGGGGAATTCGACCGAGATGAGCAGTTCTTC. Amino acids: CASRGLAGEFDRDEQFF.